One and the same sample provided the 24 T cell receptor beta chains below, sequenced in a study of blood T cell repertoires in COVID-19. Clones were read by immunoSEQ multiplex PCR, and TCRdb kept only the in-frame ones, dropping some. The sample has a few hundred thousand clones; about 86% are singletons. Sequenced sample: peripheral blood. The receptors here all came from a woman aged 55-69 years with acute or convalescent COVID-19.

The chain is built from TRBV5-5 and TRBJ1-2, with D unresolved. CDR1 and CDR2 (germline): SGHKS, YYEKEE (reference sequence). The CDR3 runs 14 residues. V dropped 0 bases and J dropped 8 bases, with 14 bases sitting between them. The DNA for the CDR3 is TGTGCCAGCAGCTTGGGTATCCGGGAAGAAGGCTACACCTTC. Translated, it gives CASSLGIREEGYTF.

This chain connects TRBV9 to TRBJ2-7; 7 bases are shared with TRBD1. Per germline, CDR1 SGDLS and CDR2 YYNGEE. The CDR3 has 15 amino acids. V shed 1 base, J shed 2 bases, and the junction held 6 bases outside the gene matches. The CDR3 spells CASSVITGVAYEQYF. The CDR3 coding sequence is TGTGCCAGCAGCGTAATAACAGGGGTCGCCTACGAGCAGTACTTC. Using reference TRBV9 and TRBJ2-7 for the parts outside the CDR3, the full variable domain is DSGVTQTPKHLITATGQRVTLRCSPRSGDLSVYWYQQSLDQGLQFLIQYYNGEERAKGNILERFSAQQFPDLHSELNLSSLELGDSALYFCASSVITGVAYEQYFGPGTRLTVT.

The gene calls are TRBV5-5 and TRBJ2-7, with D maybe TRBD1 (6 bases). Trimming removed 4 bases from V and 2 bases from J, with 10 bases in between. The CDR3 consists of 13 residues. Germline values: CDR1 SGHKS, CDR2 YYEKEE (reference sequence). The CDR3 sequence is CASSRDTPYEQYF. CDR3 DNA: TGTGCCAGCAGCCGGGACACCCCCTACGAGCAGTACTTC.

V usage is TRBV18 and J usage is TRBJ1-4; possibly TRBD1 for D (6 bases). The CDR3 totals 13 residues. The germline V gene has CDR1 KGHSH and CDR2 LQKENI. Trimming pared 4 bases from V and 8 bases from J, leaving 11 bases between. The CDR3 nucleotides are TGTGCCAGCTCACGCCGGGACAAAGAAAAACTGTTTTTT. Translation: CASSRRDKEKLFF.

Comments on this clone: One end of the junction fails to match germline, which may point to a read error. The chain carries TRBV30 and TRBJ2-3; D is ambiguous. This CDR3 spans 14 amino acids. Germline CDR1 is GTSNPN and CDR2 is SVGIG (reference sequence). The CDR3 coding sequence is TGCGCCCTCCGCCAGTCCGAGGGCACAGATACGCAGTATTTT. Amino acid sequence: CALRQSEGTDTQYF.

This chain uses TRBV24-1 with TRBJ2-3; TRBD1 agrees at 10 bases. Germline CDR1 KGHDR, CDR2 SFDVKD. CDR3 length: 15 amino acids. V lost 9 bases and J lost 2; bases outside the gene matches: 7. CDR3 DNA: TGTGCCACCGGCACGGGACAGGGGAACACAGATACGCAGTATTTT. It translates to CATGTGQGNTDTQYF.

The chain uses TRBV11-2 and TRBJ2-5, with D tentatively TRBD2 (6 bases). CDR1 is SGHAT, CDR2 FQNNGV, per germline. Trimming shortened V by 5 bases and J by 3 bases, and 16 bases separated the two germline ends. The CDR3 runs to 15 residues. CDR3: CASSPFTREEETQYF. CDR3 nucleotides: TGTGCCAGCAGCCCCTTTACTAGGGAGGAAGAGACCCAGTACTTC.

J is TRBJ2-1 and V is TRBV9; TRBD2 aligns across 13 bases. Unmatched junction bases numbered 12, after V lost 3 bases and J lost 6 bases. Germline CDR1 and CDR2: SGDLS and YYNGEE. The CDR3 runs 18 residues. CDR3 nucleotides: TGTGCCAGCAGCGATACCACCCAACTAGCGGGGGGGCCCAATGAGCAGTTCTTC. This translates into CASSDTTQLAGGPNEQFF.

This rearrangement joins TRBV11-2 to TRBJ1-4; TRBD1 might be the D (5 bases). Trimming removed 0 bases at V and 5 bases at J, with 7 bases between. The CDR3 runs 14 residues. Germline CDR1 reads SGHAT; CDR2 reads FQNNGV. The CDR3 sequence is CASSLDRGNEKLFF. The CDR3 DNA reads TGTGCCAGCAGCTTAGATCGGGGGAATGAAAAACTGTTTTTT.

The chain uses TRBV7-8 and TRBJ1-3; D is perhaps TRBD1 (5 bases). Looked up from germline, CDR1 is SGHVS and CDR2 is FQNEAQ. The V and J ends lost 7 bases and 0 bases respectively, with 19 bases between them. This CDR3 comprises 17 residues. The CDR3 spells CASTLVGGENSGNTIYF. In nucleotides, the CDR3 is TGTGCCAGCACCCTAGTGGGGGGGGAGAACTCTGGAAACACCATATATTTT.

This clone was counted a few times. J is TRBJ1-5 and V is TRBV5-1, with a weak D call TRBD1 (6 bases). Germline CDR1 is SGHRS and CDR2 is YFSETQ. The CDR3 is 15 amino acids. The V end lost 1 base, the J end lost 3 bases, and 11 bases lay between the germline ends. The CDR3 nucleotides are TGCGCCAGCAGCTTGTCCCCAGGGGACAATCAGCCCCAGCATTTT. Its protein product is CASSLSPGDNQPQHF.

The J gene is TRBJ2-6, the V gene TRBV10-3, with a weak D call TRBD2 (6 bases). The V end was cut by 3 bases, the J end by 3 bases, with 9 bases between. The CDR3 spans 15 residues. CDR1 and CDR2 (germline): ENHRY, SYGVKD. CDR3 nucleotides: TGTGCCATCAGTGACGCGGGATTTGGGGCCAACGTCCTGACTTTC. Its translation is CAISDAGFGANVLTF.

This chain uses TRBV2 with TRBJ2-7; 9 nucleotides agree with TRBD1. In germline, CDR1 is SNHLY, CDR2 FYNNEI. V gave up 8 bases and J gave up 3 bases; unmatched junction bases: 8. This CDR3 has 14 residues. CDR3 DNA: TGTGCCAGCCTTCCTGGGACAGGGATCTACGAGCAGTACTTC. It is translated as CASLPGTGIYEQYF.

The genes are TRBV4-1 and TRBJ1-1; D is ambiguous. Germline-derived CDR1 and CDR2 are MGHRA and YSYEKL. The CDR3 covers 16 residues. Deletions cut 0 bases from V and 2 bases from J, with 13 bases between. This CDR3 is CASSQEDLGSNTEAFF. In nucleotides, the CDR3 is TGCGCCAGCAGCCAAGAAGATCTCGGGTCCAACACTGAAGCTTTCTTT.

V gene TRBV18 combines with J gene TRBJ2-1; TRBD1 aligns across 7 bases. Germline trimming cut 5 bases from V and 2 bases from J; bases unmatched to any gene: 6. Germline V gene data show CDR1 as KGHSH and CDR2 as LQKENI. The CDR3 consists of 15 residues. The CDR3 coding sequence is TGTGCCAGCTCAAGATGGGACAGTCCCTACAATGAGCAGTTCTTC. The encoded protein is CASSRWDSPYNEQFF.

The chain's CDR3 is CASSDAGVYGYTF. The CDR3 DNA sequence: TGTGCCAGCAGTGATGCAGGCGTCTATGGCTACACCTTC. The chain joins TRBV6-1 to TRBJ1-2; D is unresolved. The CDR3 runs 13 residues. The germline V gene has CDR1 MNHNS and CDR2 SASEGT. V lost 3 bases to trimming and J lost 4 bases, with 9 bases between them.

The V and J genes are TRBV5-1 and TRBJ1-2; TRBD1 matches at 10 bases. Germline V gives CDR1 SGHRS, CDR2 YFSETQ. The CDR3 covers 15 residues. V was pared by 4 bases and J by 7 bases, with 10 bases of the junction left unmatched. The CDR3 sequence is CASSPQAGTGVGYTF. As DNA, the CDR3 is TGCGCCAGCAGCCCCCAAGCCGGGACAGGGGTTGGCTACACCTTC. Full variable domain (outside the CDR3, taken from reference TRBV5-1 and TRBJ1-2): KAGVTQTPRYLIKTRGQQVTLSCSPISGHRSVSWYQQTPGQGLQFLFEYFSETQRNKGNFPGRFSGRQFSNSRSEMNVSTLELGDSALYLCASSPQAGTGVGYTFGSGTRLTVV.

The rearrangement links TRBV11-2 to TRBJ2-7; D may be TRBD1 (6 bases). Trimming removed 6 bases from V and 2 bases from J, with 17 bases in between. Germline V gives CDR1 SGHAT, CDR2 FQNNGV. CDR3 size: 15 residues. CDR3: CASSSRGLKAYEQYF. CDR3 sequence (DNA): TGTGCCAGCAGTTCCAGGGGCCTTAAGGCCTACGAGCAGTACTTC.

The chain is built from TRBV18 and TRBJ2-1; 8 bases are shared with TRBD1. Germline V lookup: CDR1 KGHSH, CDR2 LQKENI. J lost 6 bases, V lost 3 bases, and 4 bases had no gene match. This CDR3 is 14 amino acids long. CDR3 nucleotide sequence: TGTGCCAGCTCACCTACAGGGGGAGGCAATGAGCAGTTCTTC. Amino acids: CASSPTGGGNEQFF. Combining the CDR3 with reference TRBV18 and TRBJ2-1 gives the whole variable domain NAGVMQNPRHLVRRRGQEARLRCSPMKGHSHVYWYRQLPEEGLKFMVYLQKENIIDESGMPKERFSAEFPKEGPSILRIQQVVRGDSAAYFCASSPTGGGNEQFFGPGTRLTVL.

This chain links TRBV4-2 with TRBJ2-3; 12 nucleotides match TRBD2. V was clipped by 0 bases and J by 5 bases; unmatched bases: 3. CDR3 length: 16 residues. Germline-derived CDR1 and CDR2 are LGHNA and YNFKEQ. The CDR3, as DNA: TGTGCCAGCAGCCAAGATTCTAGCGGGGGGGTAGATACGCAGTATTTT. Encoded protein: CASSQDSSGGVDTQYF.

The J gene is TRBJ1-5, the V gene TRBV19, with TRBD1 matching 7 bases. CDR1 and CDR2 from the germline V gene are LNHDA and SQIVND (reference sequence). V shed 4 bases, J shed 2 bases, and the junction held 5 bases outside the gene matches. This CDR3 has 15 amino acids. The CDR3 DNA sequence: TGTGCCAGTAGTACCCCCGGGACAGGCAATCAGCCCCAGCATTTT. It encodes CASSTPGTGNQPQHF. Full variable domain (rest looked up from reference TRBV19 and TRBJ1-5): DGGITQSPKYLFRKEGQNVTLSCEQNLNHDAMYWYRQDPGQGLRLIYYSQIVNDFQKGDIAEGYSVSREKKESFPLTVTSAQKNPTAFYLCASSTPGTGNQPQHFGDGTRLSIL.

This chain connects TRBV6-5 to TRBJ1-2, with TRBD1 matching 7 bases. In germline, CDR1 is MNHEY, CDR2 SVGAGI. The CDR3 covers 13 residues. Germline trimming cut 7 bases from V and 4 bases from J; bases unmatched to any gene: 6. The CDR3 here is CASTIGGGYGYTF. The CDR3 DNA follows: TGTGCCAGCACTATAGGGGGCGGCTATGGCTACACCTTC.

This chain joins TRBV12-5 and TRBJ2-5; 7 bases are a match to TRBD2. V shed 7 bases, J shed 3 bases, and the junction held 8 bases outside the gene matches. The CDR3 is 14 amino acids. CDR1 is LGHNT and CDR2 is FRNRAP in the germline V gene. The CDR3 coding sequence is TGTGCTAGTGTTCCCCGCAGCGGGGAAGAGACCCAGTACTTC. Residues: CASVPRSGEETQYF.

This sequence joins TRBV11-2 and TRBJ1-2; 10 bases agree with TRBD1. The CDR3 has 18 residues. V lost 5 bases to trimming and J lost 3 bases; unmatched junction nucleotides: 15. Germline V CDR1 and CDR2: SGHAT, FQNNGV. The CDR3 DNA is TGTGCCAGCAGCACAATCGACCGGGACAGGGGTTTAGACTATGGCTACACCTTC. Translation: CASSTIDRDRGLDYGYTF.